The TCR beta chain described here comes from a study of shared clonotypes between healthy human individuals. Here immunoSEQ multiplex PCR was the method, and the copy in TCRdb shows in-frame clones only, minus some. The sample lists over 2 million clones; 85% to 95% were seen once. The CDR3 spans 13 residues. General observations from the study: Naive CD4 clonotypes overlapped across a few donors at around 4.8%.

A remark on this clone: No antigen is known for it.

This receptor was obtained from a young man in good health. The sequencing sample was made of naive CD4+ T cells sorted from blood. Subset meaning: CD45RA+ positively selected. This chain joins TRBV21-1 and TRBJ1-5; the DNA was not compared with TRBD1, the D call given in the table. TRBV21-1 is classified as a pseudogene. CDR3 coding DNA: TGTGCCAGCAGACGACAGAAACATCAGCCCCAGCATTTT. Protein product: CASRRQKHQPQHF.